This T cell receptor (beta chain) was sequenced for a study of T cell repertoires in cytomegalovirus infection. The wider study: Public signatures in TCR beta pointed to CMV infection and matching HLA type.

Trimming left V 7 bases short and J 1 base short, with 16 bases between. From germline, CDR1 is MDHEN and CDR2 SYDVKM. The length of the CDR3 is 15 residues. Each CDR3 protein gets one entry after TCRdb re-called the reads with MiXCR. Among about 85,000 distinct CDR3 sequences, approximately 46% were seen once, and the ten largest hold over 90%. This clonotype was counted only a few times. Its antigen is undetermined. General study results and limits: HLA-C-restricted TCR beta clonotypes specific for CMV led the ex vivo response. Individuals carrying CMV plus the relevant HLA were identified by cumulative frequency of public TCR beta families.

The gene calls are TRBV28 and TRBJ2-5, with a tentative D call TRBD2 (6 bases). This TCR derives from a human donor in good health (CMV status not recorded). Some clones in this sample may be carry-over from other donors' samples. The input for sequencing was CD8+ T cells from cultured PBMCs, taken from culture after CMV antigen stimulation. The CDR3 is CASTVRDSSQETQYF. The CDR3 DNA sequence: TGTGCCAGCACTGTCCGGGACTCCAGCCAAGAGACCCAGTACTTC.